This TCR beta chain originates from a study of regulatory T cells in long-lasting Graves disease. The CDR3 length is 14 residues. J was trimmed by 4 bases and V by 3 bases; bases with no gene match: 4. CDR1 is SEHNR, CDR2 FQNEAQ, per germline (reference sequence). This clonotype was counted ten times or more. The antigen remains undetermined. The authors built TCR beta libraries using iRepertoire HTBI primers and Arm-PCR of CDR3 regions. TCRdb re-derived calls from the multiplex PCR reads in MiXCR, one entry per CDR3 protein. The profile shows over 500,000 distinct CDR3 sequences, 15% to 20% of them singletons. Regarding time point: newly diagnosed GD, antithyroid drugs for less than 3 months. Scientists built the TCR library using RNA that was extracted from PBMCs. General study findings and limits: Between persistent patients, thousands of public clonotypes were shared, exceeding the 966 shared between new patients. Compared with new cases, persistent Graves' patients showed reduced TCR diversity.

The sample was also reused in another study, on T cells in Graves' hyperthyroidism and ophthalmopathy. That report adds: If no ophthalmopathy progression occurred within 18 months, Graves' hyperthyroidism was stable. First-round RT-PCR of the TCR CDR3 relied on the HTBI primer set.

Specimen: peripheral blood mononuclear cells (PBMCs), collected at new diagnosis, from a patient treated with antithyroid drugs. The rearrangement joins TRBV7-9 to TRBJ2-7; 9 bases line up with TRBD1. The TCR comes from a man between 18 and 35 years old with Graves disease. CDR3 residues: CASSFPDRGYEQYF. The CDR3 bases are TGTGCCAGCAGCTTCCCGGACAGGGGTTACGAGCAGTACTTC.